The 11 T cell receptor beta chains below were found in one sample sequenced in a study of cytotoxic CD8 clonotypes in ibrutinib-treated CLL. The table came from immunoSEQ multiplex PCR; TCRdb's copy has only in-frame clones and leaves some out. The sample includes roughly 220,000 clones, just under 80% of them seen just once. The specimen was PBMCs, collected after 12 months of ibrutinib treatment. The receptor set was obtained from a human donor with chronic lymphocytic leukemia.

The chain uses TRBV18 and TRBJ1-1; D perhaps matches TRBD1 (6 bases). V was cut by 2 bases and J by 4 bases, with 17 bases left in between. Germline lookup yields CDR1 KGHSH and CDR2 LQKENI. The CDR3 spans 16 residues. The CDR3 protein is CASSPIGQLGATEAFF. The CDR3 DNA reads TGTGCCAGCTCACCAATCGGACAGCTCGGGGCCACTGAAGCTTTCTTT.

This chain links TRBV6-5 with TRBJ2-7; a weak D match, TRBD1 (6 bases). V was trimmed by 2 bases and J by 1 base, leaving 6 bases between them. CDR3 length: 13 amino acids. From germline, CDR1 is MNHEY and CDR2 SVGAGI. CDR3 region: CASSYTGSYEQYF. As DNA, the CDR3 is TGTGCCAGCAGTTACACAGGGTCCTACGAGCAGTACTTC.

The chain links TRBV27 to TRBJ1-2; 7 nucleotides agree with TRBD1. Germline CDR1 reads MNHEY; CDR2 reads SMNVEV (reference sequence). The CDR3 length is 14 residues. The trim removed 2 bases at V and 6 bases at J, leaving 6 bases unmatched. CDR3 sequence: CASSLKGAGNGYTF. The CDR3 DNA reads TGTGCCAGCAGTTTAAAGGGGGCAGGGAATGGCTACACCTTC.

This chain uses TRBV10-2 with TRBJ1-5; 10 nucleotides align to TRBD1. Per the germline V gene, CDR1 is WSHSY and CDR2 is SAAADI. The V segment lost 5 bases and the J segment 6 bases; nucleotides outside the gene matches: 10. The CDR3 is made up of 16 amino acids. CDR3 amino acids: CASSLQTGGAGQPQHF. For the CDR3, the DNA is TGCGCCAGCAGTTTACAGACAGGGGGCGCAGGTCAGCCCCAGCATTTT.

CDR3 sequence reads: CASIQEPWTGGYEQYF. The CDR3 DNA reads as TGTGCCAGCATTCAAGAACCCTGGACAGGGGGCTACGAGCAGTACTTC. The chain joins TRBV28 to TRBJ2-7; 10 bases line up with TRBD1. Germline V gives CDR1 MDHEN, CDR2 SYDVKM. The CDR3 has 16 amino acids. With 7 bases clipped from V and 3 bases from J, the junction kept 12 bases outside the gene matches.

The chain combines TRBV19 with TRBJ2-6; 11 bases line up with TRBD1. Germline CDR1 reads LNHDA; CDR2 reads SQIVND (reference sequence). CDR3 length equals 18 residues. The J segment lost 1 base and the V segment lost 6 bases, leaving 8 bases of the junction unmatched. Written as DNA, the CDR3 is TGTGCCAGTAGCTCCCCGGGGGACAGGGGGTCTGGGGCCAACGTCCTGACTTTC. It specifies CASSSPGDRGSGANVLTF.

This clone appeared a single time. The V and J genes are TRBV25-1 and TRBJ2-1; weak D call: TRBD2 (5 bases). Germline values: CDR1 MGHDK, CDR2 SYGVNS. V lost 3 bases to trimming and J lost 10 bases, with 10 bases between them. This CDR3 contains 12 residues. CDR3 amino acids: CASSDPGIEQFF. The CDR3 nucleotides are TGTGCCAGCAGTGACCCCGGGATCGAGCAGTTCTTC. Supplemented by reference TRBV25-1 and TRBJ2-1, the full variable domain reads EADIYQTPRYLVIGTGKKITLECSQTMGHDKMYWYQQDPGMELHLIHYSYGVNSTEKGDLSSESTVSRIRTEHFPLTLESARPSHTSQYLCASSDPGIEQFFGPGTRLTVL.

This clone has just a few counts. The CDR3 region has the DNA TGTGCCAGCAGCGTAGATCTAGCGGGGACTGAGCAGTTCTTC. Translating gives CASSVDLAGTEQFF. This rearrangement joins TRBV9 to TRBJ2-1; 9 nucleotides agree with TRBD2. Germline-derived CDR1 and CDR2 are SGDLS and YYNGEE. The CDR3 runs to 14 residues. The J segment lost 9 bases and the V segment lost 0 bases, leaving 4 bases of the junction unmatched.

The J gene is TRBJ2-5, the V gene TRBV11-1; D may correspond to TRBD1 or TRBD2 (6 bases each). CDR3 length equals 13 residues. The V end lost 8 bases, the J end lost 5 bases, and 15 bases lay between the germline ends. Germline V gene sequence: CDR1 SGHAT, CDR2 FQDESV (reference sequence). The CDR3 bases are TGTGCCAGCGGCCCCCGGAGGGGGGAGACCCAGTACTTC. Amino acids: CASGPRRGETQYF.

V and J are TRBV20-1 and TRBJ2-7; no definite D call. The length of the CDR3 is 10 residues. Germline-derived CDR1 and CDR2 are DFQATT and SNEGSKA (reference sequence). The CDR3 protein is CSALINEQYF. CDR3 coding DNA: TGCAGCGCTTTGATAAATGAGCAGTACTTC.

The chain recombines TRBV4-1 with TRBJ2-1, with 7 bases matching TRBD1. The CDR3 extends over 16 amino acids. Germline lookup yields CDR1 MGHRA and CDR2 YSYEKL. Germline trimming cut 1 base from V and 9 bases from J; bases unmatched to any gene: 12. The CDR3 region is CASSQVDRAARGEQFF. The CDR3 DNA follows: TGCGCCAGCAGCCAAGTCGACAGGGCGGCGAGGGGTGAGCAGTTCTTC.